This T cell receptor beta chain was documented in a study of T cells after yellow fever vaccination. For this clonotype: The antigen remains unidentified.

MiXCR, run by TCRdb on the 5' RACE reads, gives a single entry per CDR3 protein. This table has nearly 550,000 distinct CDR3 sequences, about 19% appearing once. Study-level findings and limits: When the response was secondary, it was weaker but reached its peak faster, day 5 versus 15. Repertoires obtained by FACS sorting could include abundant clonotypes that entered as contaminants from the bulk population.

Germline loops: CDR1 SQVTM, CDR2 ANQGSEA. This CDR3 has 14 residues. Trimming stripped 6 bases from V and 6 bases from J, with 15 bases between. The sequence came from a man aged 25-45 years who received the YFV17D yellow fever vaccine. The source material was PBMCs, sampled 15 days after the yellow fever booster vaccination. The V and J genes are TRBV29-1 and TRBJ1-6; the D gene is possibly TRBD1 (5 bases). CDR3 in amino acids: CSVGASGGNSPLHF. CDR3 DNA: TGCAGCGTCGGGGCCTCGGGTGGTAATTCACCCCTCCACTTT.